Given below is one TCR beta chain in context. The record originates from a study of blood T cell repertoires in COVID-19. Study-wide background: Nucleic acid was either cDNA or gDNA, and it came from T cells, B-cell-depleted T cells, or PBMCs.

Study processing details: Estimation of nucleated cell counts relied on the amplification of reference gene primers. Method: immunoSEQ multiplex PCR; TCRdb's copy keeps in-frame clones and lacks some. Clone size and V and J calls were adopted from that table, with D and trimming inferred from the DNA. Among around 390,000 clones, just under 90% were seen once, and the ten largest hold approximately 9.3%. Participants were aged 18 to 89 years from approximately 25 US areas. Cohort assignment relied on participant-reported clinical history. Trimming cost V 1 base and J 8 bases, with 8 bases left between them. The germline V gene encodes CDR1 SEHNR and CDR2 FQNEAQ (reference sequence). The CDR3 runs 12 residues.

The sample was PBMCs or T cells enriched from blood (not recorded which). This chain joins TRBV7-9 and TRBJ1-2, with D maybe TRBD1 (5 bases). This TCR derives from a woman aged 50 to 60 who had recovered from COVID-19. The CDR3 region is CASSLEGYGYTF. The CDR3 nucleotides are TGTGCCAGCAGCTTAGAGGGGTACGGCTACACCTTC.